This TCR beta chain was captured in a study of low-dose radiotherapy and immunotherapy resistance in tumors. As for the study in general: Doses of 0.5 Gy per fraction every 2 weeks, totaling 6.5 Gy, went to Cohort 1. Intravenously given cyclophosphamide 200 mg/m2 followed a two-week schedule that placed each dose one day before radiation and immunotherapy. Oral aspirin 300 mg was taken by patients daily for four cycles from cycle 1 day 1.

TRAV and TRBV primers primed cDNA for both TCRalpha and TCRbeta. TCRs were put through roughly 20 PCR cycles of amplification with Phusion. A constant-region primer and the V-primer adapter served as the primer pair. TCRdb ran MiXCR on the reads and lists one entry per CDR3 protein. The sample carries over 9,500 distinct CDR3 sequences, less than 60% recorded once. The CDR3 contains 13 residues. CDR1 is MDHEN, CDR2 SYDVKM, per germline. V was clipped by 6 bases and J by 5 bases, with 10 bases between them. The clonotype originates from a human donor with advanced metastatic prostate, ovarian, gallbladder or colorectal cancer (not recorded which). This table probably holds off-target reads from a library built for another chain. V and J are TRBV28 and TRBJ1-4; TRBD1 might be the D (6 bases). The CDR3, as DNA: TGTGCCAGCAGCGCGGGGGCCAATGAAAAACTGTTTTTT. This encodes CASSAGANEKLFF.